The rows below give T cell receptor beta chains drawn from one sample of a study of shared clonotypes between healthy human individuals. Sequencing was performed with immunoSEQ multiplex PCR; in TCRdb, only in-frame clones are kept and a portion is missing. The sample shows hundreds of thousands of clones, roughly 96% of them seen only once. Sequenced sample: naive CD8+ T cells sorted from blood. Receptors originate from a woman in her 30s in good health. Each CDR3 is given with its conserved first and last residue. D genes are given only for firm matches. Where a row states a size, it is once, few, many or the class of an expanded clone; other rows omit it.

TRBV6-5	TRBJ2-7	-	-	CASSPGQGGNYEQYF	TGTGCCAGCAGTCCGGGGCAGGGCGGAAATTACGAGCAGTACTTC
TRBV2	TRBJ1-5	-	-	CASRKGESNQPQHF	TGTGCCAGCAGGAAAGGGGAAAGCAATCAGCCCCAGCATTTT
TRBV29-1	TRBJ2-7	TRBD1	-	CSVEGPGQGLTYEQYF	TGCAGCGTTGAAGGGCCCGGACAGGGTCTAACCTACGAGCAGTACTTC
TRBV27	TRBJ2-7	-	-	CASSPGGDAYEQYF	TGTGCCAGCAGTCCCGGGGGAGACGCGTACGAGCAGTACTTC
TRBV9	TRBJ2-2	TRBD2	-	CASSDPSGGNTGELFF	TGTGCCAGCAGTGATCCTAGCGGGGGGAACACCGGGGAGCTGTTTTTT
TRBV7-2	TRBJ2-7	TRBD1	-	CASSLHRGEQYF	TGTGCCAGCAGCCTCCACAGGGGCGAGCAGTACTTC
TRBV9	TRBJ2-3	-	-	CASTALASTDTQYF	TGTGCCAGCACGGCACTGGCGTCCACAGATACGCAGTATTTT
TRBV7-2	TRBJ2-7	-	-	CASSPDLGSYEQYF	TGTGCCAGCAGCCCGGATTTGGGGTCCTACGAGCAGTACTTC
TRBV19	TRBJ1-2	TRBD1	-	CASSIVAGGGYTF	TGTGCCAGTAGTATAGTGGCAGGGGGTGGCTACACCTTC
TRBV9	TRBJ1-2	-	-	CASSLEQSRSHGYTF	TGTGCCAGCAGCCTCGAACAGTCACGGTCCCACGGCTACACCTTC
TRBV19	TRBJ2-7	-	-	CASSDSYEQYF	TGTGCCAGTAGTGACAGCTACGAGCAGTACTTC
TRBV4-2	TRBJ2-2	-	-	CASSQDLSTGELFF	TGTGCCAGCAGCCAAGATTTGAGCACCGGGGAGCTGTTTTTT
TRBV6-1	TRBJ2-2	-	-	CASSEAAEETVNTGELFF	TGTGCCAGCAGTGAAGCAGCTGAGGAGACAGTCAACACCGGGGAGCTGTTTTTT
TRBV19	TRBJ1-6	-	-	CASSPGRWPLHF	TGTGCCAGTAGTCCTGGAAGGTGGCCCCTCCACTTT
TRBV5-6	TRBJ2-7	-	-	CASSPVGTYEQYF	TGTGCCAGCAGCCCCGTAGGGACCTACGAGCAGTACTTC
TRBV5-6	TRBJ2-1	-	once	CASSGDPQDLNEQFF	TGTGCCAGCAGCGGGGACCCCCAGGATCTCAATGAGCAGTTCTTC
TRBV13	TRBJ2-7	-	-	CASSLGPGTSSYEQYF	TGTGCCAGCAGCTTAGGCCCTGGCACCAGCTCCTACGAGCAGTACTTC
TRBV7-8	TRBJ1-1	TRBD1	-	CASSLAGQGGYTEAFF	TGTGCCAGCAGCTTAGCTGGACAGGGGGGGTACACTGAAGCTTTCTTT
TRBV19	TRBJ1-4	-	-	CASSIRERGGNEKLFF	TGTGCCAGTAGTATAAGGGAGCGCGGTGGGAATGAAAAACTGTTTTTT
TRBV5-4	TRBJ2-5	TRBD2	once	CASTEAGGDQETQYF	TGTGCCAGCACCGAAGCGGGAGGCGATCAAGAGACCCAGTACTTC
TRBV28	TRBJ2-7	-	-	CASSFPGHSYEQYF	TGTGCCAGCAGTTTCCCGGGACATAGCTACGAGCAGTACTTC
TRBV28	TRBJ1-2	TRBD1	-	CASSRGQGTGGYTF	TGTGCCAGCAGCCGTGGACAGGGTACTGGGGGCTACACCTTC
TRBV9	TRBJ2-3	TRBD1	once	CASSYTGGSDTQYF	TGTGCCAGCAGCTACACAGGGGGGTCAGATACGCAGTATTTT
TRBV29-1	TRBJ2-7	-	few	CSVESGTNPTYEQYF	TGCAGCGTTGAATCCGGGACGAATCCTACCTACGAGCAGTACTTC
TRBV2	TRBJ1-2	-	-	CASSEDRSNYGYTF	TGTGCCAGCAGTGAAGACCGGAGTAACTATGGCTACACCTTC
TRBV27	TRBJ2-1	-	-	CASSLASDNEQFF	TGTGCCAGCAGTTTAGCCAGCGACAATGAGCAGTTCTTC
TRBV6-1	TRBJ1-4	-	-	CASSAARVDELFF	TGTGCCAGCAGTGCGGCCAGGGTGGACGAACTGTTTTTT
TRBV10-1	TRBJ2-7	-	once	CASSDRGLEQYF	TGCGCCAGCAGTGATAGGGGTCTCGAGCAGTACTTC
TRBV27	TRBJ2-1	-	-	CASSLGGREQFF	TGTGCCAGCAGTTTAGGGGGGAGGGAGCAGTTCTTC
TRBV28	TRBJ1-3	-	-	CASSLLAISGNTIYF	TGTGCCAGCAGTTTATTGGCGATCTCTGGAAACACCATATATTTT
TRBV5-3	TRBJ2-1	-	-	CARSLGGPQVDEQFF	TGTGCCAGAAGCTTGGGCGGCCCCCAAGTCGATGAGCAGTTCTTC
TRBV15	TRBJ2-5	TRBD1	-	CATSGGEDRGPQETQYF	TGTGCCACCAGCGGCGGGGAGGACAGGGGGCCCCAAGAGACCCAGTACTTC
TRBV7-2	TRBJ2-7	-	-	CASSLDSEGDEQYF	TGTGCCAGCAGCTTAGATAGCGAAGGGGACGAGCAGTACTTC
TRBV29-1	TRBJ1-1	-	-	CSGTANTEAFF	TGCAGCGGGACTGCGAACACTGAAGCTTTCTTT
TRBV7-7	TRBJ2-3	-	-	CASSPLRTDTQYF	TGTGCCAGCAGCCCACTTCGCACAGATACGCAGTATTTT
TRBV30	TRBJ2-7	-	-	CAWSPSFAYEQYF	TGTGCCTGGAGTCCCTCCTTCGCCTACGAGCAGTACTTC
TRBV27	TRBJ1-1	-	-	CASSLLPGPNTEAFF	TGTGCCAGCAGTTTATTGCCGGGACCTAACACTGAAGCTTTCTTT
TRBV30	TRBJ1-6	-	-	CAWSLQDNSPLHF	TGTGCCTGGAGTCTACAGGATAATTCACCCCTCCACTTT